This record covers a single T cell receptor beta chain. The antigen is undetermined. It may be a read error: a sequence one base away is much more abundant. This sample also contains other DNA sequences that code for the same CDR3. These data come from a study of shared clonotypes between healthy human individuals. The CDR3 has 13 residues. Trimming stripped 3 bases from V and 1 base from J, with 6 bases between. Germline V gives CDR1 SEHNR, CDR2 FQNEAQ (reference sequence). Study-wide results and caveats: Rarefaction showed that sequencing of sorted subsets was incomplete (despite large depth).

Deep level was the assay's run setting. The table came from immunoSEQ multiplex PCR; TCRdb's copy has only in-frame clones and leaves some out. Here the sample spans about 1 million clones, roughly 80% being singletons. Sequenced: memory CD4+ T cells sorted from blood. Subset denoted: CD45RA-negative fraction. This clonotype originated in a man younger than 35 in good health. The V gene is TRBV7-9, the J gene TRBJ1-1; unclear D gene. In DNA, the CDR3 is TGTGCCAGCAGCTTGCGGGGGAACACTGAAGCTTTCTTT. Its protein product is CASSLRGNTEAFF.